The TCR beta chain described here comes from a study of shared clonotypes between healthy human individuals (TCRdb year 2020). With respect to the entire study: The cohort included three men and a couple of women between 18 and 49 years of age. To increase sequencing depth and limit assay-specific biases, TCR repertoire library preparation and sequencing were carried out by different laboratories using diverse techniques. Each donor's leukapheresis produced roughly between roughly 0.9 and 9 billion PBMCs. For each donor, three plates each were used for CD4 naive and CD4 memory, two plates were used for CD8 naive, and one plate was used for CD8 memory. To estimate repertoire size and how much clonotype sharing occurs between individuals, the study deeply sequenced the blood TCR repertoires of roughly 5 healthy adults. General conclusions and limits of the study: Pairwise subsampling indicated that sequencing depth was expected to affect the degree of clonotype sharing among donors. Because the study included a small number of donors, the genetic and exposure-history diversity represented was limited. Incomplete sequencing was indicated by rarefaction of sorted-subset datasets, despite the large sequencing depth. Compared with non-shared clonotypes, clonotypes shared by all four sorted-subset donors had higher generation probabilities. About 4.5% of naive CD4, 3% to 4% of naive CD8, approximately 2.2% of memory CD4, and less than 0.45% of memory CD8 clonotypes were shared across several donors. Larger estimated clonotype richness was generally found for naive subsets than for memory subsets. Sampling was restricted to blood, and TCR repertoires in tissues likely differ from the TCR repertoires found in blood.

Using the deep immunoSEQ assay, multiplex PCR amplified TCR CDR3 regions from genomic DNA. Extracted genomic DNA from each cell subset was spread evenly across all wells of several immunoSEQ 96-well plates, with each plate serving as a replicate. For sorted subsets, roughly 200 ng genomic DNA, equal to some 30,000 T cell genomes, was loaded into each replicate PCR. The purified libraries were quantified using a Qubit 3.0 fluorometer, sized with a Bioanalyzer 2100, and then quantified again using the KAPA Library Quantification kit. A separate single-read 150-cycle Illumina NextSeq 550 flow cell was used to sequence each immunoSEQ 96-well plate. In the source study's methods: The immunoSEQ output contained only junctional sequences without quality scores, so filtering could not match that applied to full-length reads. To assign V/J genes and CDR3, sequences were annotated against IMGT germline references using PyIR, a Python wrapper for IgBLAST v1.9. Any read was removed if the V/J assignment was weak (E-value above 1e-6), the CDR3 was missing, or the read contained stop codons, out-of-frame junctions, or ambiguous translated residues. A V3J clonotype was defined by an identical inferred V gene, J gene, and CDR3 amino acid sequence. The percentage overlap between two repertoires was calculated by dividing the number of shared unique clonotypes by the size of the smaller repertoire. Richness of each repertoire was evaluated using RTK rarefaction, the Chao1 estimator, and Recon v2.1 estimates of unobserved clonotypes. Generation probabilities were computed with OLGA for all TCRbeta clonotypes obtained by the gDNA method from several donors. Sourced from immuneACCESS, this table was stored by TCRdb with only in-frame sequences that have V and J called. A share of the clones is absent; for the studies checked, an unresolved V gene accounts for under half, and the remainder has no known explanation. The DNA gave D and trimming, while V, J and clone size come from that table. The sample records about 2.3 million clones, over 90% of which are singletons. The biggest ten clones account for about 0.39% of the sample.

Healthy HIV-negative adults with no recently reported acute infections or vaccinations were included as donors. Every donor was a Caucasian adult living in Nashville, Tennessee, USA. CD4+ T cells were enriched by magnetic negative selection, after which naive cells were positively selected on CD45RA and the negative fraction was taken as the memory subset. After blood collection by leukapheresis, PBMCs were isolated using Ficoll-Histopaque density gradient centrifugation and then cryopreserved in the vapor phase of liquid nitrogen. Analytical flow cytometry was used to check the purity and quantity of every magnetically sorted T cell population. Each sorted fraction had its genomic DNA isolated and then quantified by UV absorbance on a Nanodrop 2000c. A remark on this clone: The antigen this receptor binds is unknown. The input lacks base qualities; no much larger clone sits a single base away.

V has 5 bases trimmed and J has 5 bases trimmed; junction bases matching no gene number 7. The cysteine opens and the phenylalanine closes a CDR3 of 14 amino acids. Only the CDR3 region is kept as DNA, spanning 42 bases read in frame from base 1. CDR1 and CDR2 are drawn from the germline V gene (reference sequence): SGHAT, FQDESV. The chain is made from TRBV11-1 and TRBJ1-1, with TRBD1 matching 8 junction bases. What was sequenced was naive CD4+ T cells from PBMCs. This specimen's cell subset or site label, interpreted: CD45RA+ positively selected. The sequence came from a man younger than 30 in good health. Some clones in this sample may be carry-over from other donors' samples. The bases are TGTGCCAGCAGCCTGACAGGGGCGGGAACTGAAGCTTTCTTT. This encodes CASSLTGAGTEAFF.